Shown below are 19 T cell receptor beta chains from a single sample sequenced in a study of T cell clonality in common variable immunodeficiency. Generated by immunoSEQ multiplex PCR, the TCRdb table keeps only in-frame clones and is missing some. This table holds approximately 45,000 clones with no singletons; the top ten claim approximately 2%. Specimen: peripheral blood mononuclear cells. These receptors originate from a person aged 18 to 75 in good health.

This clone was seen many times. The sequenced fragment ends 3 residues before the CDR3 boundary, so the rest is inferred from the germline J gene. V is TRBV19 and J is TRBJ2-1; D perhaps matches TRBD2 (6 bases). Germline values: CDR1 LNHDA, CDR2 SQIVND (reference sequence). This CDR3 region has 12 residues. V was pared by 5 bases and J by 6 bases, with 8 bases between. Here the CDR3 reads CASSGSGNEQFF. CDR3 DNA (partial): TGTGCCAGTAGTGGTAGCGGCAATGAG. Variable domain in full (rest from reference TRBV19 and TRBJ2-1): DGGITQSPKYLFRKEGQNVTLSCEQNLNHDAMYWYRQDPGQGLRLIYYSQIVNDFQKGDIAEGYSVSREKKESFPLTVTSAQKNPTAFYLCASSGSGNEQFFGPGTRLTVL.

This clone was found many times. Coverage ceases 3 residues before the CDR3 finishes, and the germline J gene fills in the end. The chain carries TRBV7-3 and TRBJ2-3, with D maybe TRBD1 (6 bases). The germline gives CDR1 SGHTA, CDR2 FQGTGA. This CDR3 contains 15 residues. Trimming cost V 5 bases and J 2 bases, with 14 bases left between them. CDR3 DNA (partial): TGTGCCAGCAGCCCCGAAGGGGGTCACACAGATACG. Translation: CASSPEGGHTDT. The complete CDR3 reads CASSPEGGHTDTQYF. Full variable domain (missing parts from reference TRBV7-3 and TRBJ2-3): GAGVSQTPSNKVTEKGKYVELRCDPISGHTALYWYRQSLGQGPEFLIYFQGTGAADDSGLPNDRFFAVRPEGSVSTLKIQRTERGDSAVYLCASSPEGGHTDTQYFGPGTRLTVL.

The table lists this clone with many counts. The read terminates 3 residues ahead of where the CDR3 ends, so the germline J gene completes it. The rearrangement links TRBV19 to TRBJ1-2; D might be TRBD1 (5 bases). Germline lookup yields CDR1 LNHDA and CDR2 SQIVND (reference sequence). This CDR3 is built from 13 residues. CDR3 amino acids: CASSLSGEGGYTF. The covered CDR3 bases are TGTGCCAGTAGCCTATCGGGGGAGGGAGGC.

This clone was recorded many times. Sequencing ends 3 residues short of the CDR3 end; the germline J gene provides the rest. The V and J genes are TRBV14 and TRBJ2-7, with D hard to call. The CDR3 sequence is 14 residues long. The V and J ends lost 4 bases and 0 bases respectively, with 10 bases between them. The germline V gene has CDR1 SGHDN and CDR2 FVKESK. CDR3 bases read: TGTGCCAGCAGCCCAATATCGGGCTCCTACGAG. Translated: CASSPISGSYE. The whole CDR3 region reads CASSPISGSYEQYF.

This clone has ten or more counts. The read finishes 3 residues shy of the CDR3 end, and the germline J gene is used to complete it. The chain joins TRBV7-2 to TRBJ2-6, with 7 positions matching TRBD1. V lost 3 bases, J lost 2 bases, and 1 base stayed unmatched. This CDR3 region has 15 residues. The germline V gene encodes CDR1 SGHTA and CDR2 FQGNSA. CDR3 residues: CASSFDRAGANVLTF. The sequenced part of the CDR3 DNA is TGTGCCAGCAGCTTCGACAGGGCTGGGGCCAACGTC. Drawing the rest from reference TRBV7-2 and TRBJ2-6, the complete variable domain is GAGVSQSPSNKVTEKGKDVELRCDPISGHTALYWYRQSLGQGLEFLIYFQGNSAPDKSGLPSDRFSAERTGGSVSTLTIQRTQQEDSAVYLCASSFDRAGANVLTFGAGSRLTVL.

Ten or more counts support this clone. The CDR3 extends 3 residues past the end of the read, so its final part is completed from the germline J gene. The chain links TRBV7-2 to TRBJ2-7; 9 bases are a match to TRBD1. V lost 3 bases to trimming and J lost 5 bases; unmatched junction nucleotides: 8. Germline values: CDR1 SGHTA, CDR2 FQGNSA. There are 15 residues in the CDR3. The CDR3 reads CASSFITGGFDEQYF. The CDR3 bases that were read are TGTGCCAGCAGCTTCATTACAGGGGGCTTCGACGAG.

The sample holds many counts of this clone. The read gets to within 3 residues of the CDR3 end, and the germline J gene fills in the rest. This chain joins TRBV5-1 and TRBJ1-5; TRBD1 matches 10 bases. With 3 bases clipped from V and 5 bases from J, the junction kept 5 bases outside the gene matches. The germline V gene encodes CDR1 SGHRS and CDR2 YFSETQ. This CDR3 contains 15 residues. This chain's CDR3 is CASSWGQGNDQPQHF. The covered CDR3 bases are TGCGCCAGCAGCTGGGGACAGGGGAATGATCAGCCC.

This clone was counted at least ten times. The CDR3 is cut off 3 residues early in the read; its end comes from the germline J gene. The chain uses TRBV5-5 and TRBJ1-2; the D gene is possibly TRBD1 (5 bases). The CDR3 has 13 residues. The germline CDR1 and CDR2 sequences are SGHKS and YYEKEE (reference sequence). V dropped 0 bases and J dropped 4 bases, with 7 bases sitting between them. CDR3 DNA (partial): TGTGCCAGCAGCTTGGACAGGTCCTATGGC. Its protein product is CASSLDRSYG. The CDR3, in full, reads CASSLDRSYGYTF.

This clone appeared many times. The CDR3 end falls 3 residues outside the read, so it is completed with the germline J gene. V usage is TRBV19 and J usage is TRBJ2-1; 7 positions match TRBD2. V shed 1 base, J shed 8 bases, and the junction held 8 bases outside the gene matches. CDR1 and CDR2 from the germline V gene are LNHDA and SQIVND (reference sequence). The CDR3 is 15 amino acids. The CDR3 loop reads CASSIGTSAFDEQFF. Incomplete CDR3 DNA: TGTGCCAGTAGTATAGGCACTAGCGCCTTCGATGAG. The complete variable domain, with remaining parts taken from reference TRBV19 and TRBJ2-1, reads DGGITQSPKYLFRKEGQNVTLSCEQNLNHDAMYWYRQDPGQGLRLIYYSQIVNDFQKGDIAEGYSVSREKKESFPLTVTSAQKNPTAFYLCASSIGTSAFDEQFFGPGTRLTVL.

This clone was counted at least ten times. The CDR3 end is not reached by the read, which stops 3 residues before it; the germline J gene fills it in. Distinct nucleotide sequences in the sample also encode this CDR3. The V call is TRBV6-2 or TRBV6-3, the J call TRBJ1-1; tentatively, D is TRBD1 (6 bases). The germline V gene has CDR1 MNHEY and CDR2 SVGEGT. This CDR3 is built from 13 residues. V was clipped by 6 bases and J by 6 bases, with 14 bases between them. Partial CDR3 DNA: TGTGCCAGCAGACAGGGTTTTTCGGCTGAA. Translation: CASRQGFSAE. The entire CDR3 is CASRQGFSAEAFF.

This clone was seen ten or more times. From the germline J gene comes the end of the CDR3, since the read stops 3 residues before it. This chain joins TRBV6-2 or TRBV6-3 and TRBJ2-2; 8 bases are shared with TRBD2. The CDR3 consists of 14 residues. V gave up 6 bases and J gave up 4 bases; unmatched junction bases: 4. Germline CDR1 is MNHEY and CDR2 is SVGEGT. The part of the CDR3 DNA that was read is TGTGCCAGCAGGTCGGGGGGGAGCACCGGGGAG. The encoded protein is CASRSGGSTGE. The entire CDR3 sequence reads CASRSGGSTGELFF.

This clone appeared many times. CDR3 DNA (partial): TGTGCCAGCAGCTTCCGGGACAGGGGATACCGGGGGGCCAACGTC. Its translation: CASSFRDRGYRGANV. The whole CDR3 region reads CASSFRDRGYRGANVLTF. The chain links TRBV7-3 to TRBJ2-6, with 10 bases lining up with TRBD1. The read terminates 3 residues before the CDR3 end, so the remaining end is supplied by the germline J gene. Trimming took 3 bases from V and 4 from J; bases not matched to a gene: 9. This CDR3 has 18 amino acids. Germline CDR1 and CDR2: SGHTA and FQGTGA.

This clone was observed a few times. The CDR3 end lies 3 residues beyond the end of the read and is filled in from the germline J gene. The chain employs TRBV2 and TRBJ2-2; D is possibly TRBD2 (6 bases). The CDR3 is 15 amino acids. CDR1 and CDR2 from the germline V gene are SNHLY and FYNNEI. The sequenced part of the CDR3 DNA is TGTGCCAGCAGTGATTGGCCGGGGGTGAATTCACCG. Translated: CASSDWPGVNSP. In full, the CDR3 reads CASSDWPGVNSPLFF.

In this sample, this clone turned up many times. The sequence runs out 3 residues before the end of the CDR3; the remainder is reconstructed from the germline J gene. The chain links TRBV30 to TRBJ2-5, with TRBD2 matching 9 bases. Looked up from germline, CDR1 is GTSNPN and CDR2 is SVGIG (reference sequence). V shed 0 bases and J 4 bases; nucleotides not matched to a gene: 3. The CDR3 spans 14 residues. CDR3 DNA (partial): TGTGCCTGGAGTGTGGCGGGGGGGCGAGAGACC. Amino acid sequence: CAWSVAGGRET. The whole CDR3 reads CAWSVAGGRETQYF.

This clone was counted many times. The CDR3 end falls 3 residues outside the read, so it is completed with the germline J gene. This rearrangement joins TRBV19 to TRBJ1-5; TRBD1 aligns across 7 bases. J was trimmed by 4 bases and V by 7 bases; bases with no gene match: 7. Germline CDR1 reads LNHDA; CDR2 reads SQIVND (reference sequence). There are 14 residues in the CDR3. CDR3 region: CASKETGFNQPQHF. CDR3 DNA (partial): TGTGCCAGTAAGGAGACAGGGTTTAATCAGCCC.

This clone was observed many times. The sequence runs out 3 residues before the end of the CDR3; the remainder is reconstructed from the germline J gene. This chain uses TRBV7-9 with TRBJ2-7; D ambiguous. The CDR3 loop spans 13 amino acids. The V gene's germline CDR1 is SEHNR and CDR2 FQNEAQ (reference sequence). Trimming shortened V by 1 base and J by 2 bases, and 6 bases separated the two germline ends. The CDR3 spells CASSLGRTYEQYF. CDR3 bases read: TGTGCCAGCAGCTTAGGCAGAACCTACGAG.

In regard to this clone: Sequencing ends 3 residues short of the CDR3 end; the germline J gene provides the rest. V gene TRBV19 combines with J gene TRBJ1-4; D is undetermined. Germline V lookup: CDR1 LNHDA, CDR2 SQIVND (reference sequence). CDR3 size: 15 residues. CDR3 DNA, as far as it was read: TGTGCCAGTAGTTCAGCAGGCCTCGATAATTCACCA. Encoded protein: CASSSAGLDNSP. The entire CDR3 reads CASSSAGLDNSPLFF.

This clone was counted at least ten times. The read stops 3 residues short of the end of the CDR3; the missing end is completed from the germline J gene. This chain joins TRBV20-1 and TRBJ2-7; 8 nucleotides match TRBD1. From germline, CDR1 is DFQATT and CDR2 SNEGSKA (reference sequence). CDR3 length: 12 amino acids. V lost 7 bases and J lost 4; bases outside the gene matches: 6. The chain's CDR3 is CSVDRGGYEQYF. CDR3 bases read: TGCAGTGTTGACAGGGGAGGATACGAG.

This clone was recorded at least ten times. The CDR3 extends 3 residues past the end of the read, so its final part is completed from the germline J gene. This rearrangement joins TRBV6-4 to TRBJ2-1; 11 bases match TRBD1. V lost 3 bases, J lost 5 bases, and 3 bases stayed unmatched. The germline V gene encodes CDR1 MRHNA and CDR2 SNTAGT. The CDR3 runs 15 residues. This chain's CDR3 is CASSEQDRGHNEQFF. The sequenced part of the CDR3 DNA is TGTGCCAGCAGTGAACAGGACAGGGGGCACAATGAG.